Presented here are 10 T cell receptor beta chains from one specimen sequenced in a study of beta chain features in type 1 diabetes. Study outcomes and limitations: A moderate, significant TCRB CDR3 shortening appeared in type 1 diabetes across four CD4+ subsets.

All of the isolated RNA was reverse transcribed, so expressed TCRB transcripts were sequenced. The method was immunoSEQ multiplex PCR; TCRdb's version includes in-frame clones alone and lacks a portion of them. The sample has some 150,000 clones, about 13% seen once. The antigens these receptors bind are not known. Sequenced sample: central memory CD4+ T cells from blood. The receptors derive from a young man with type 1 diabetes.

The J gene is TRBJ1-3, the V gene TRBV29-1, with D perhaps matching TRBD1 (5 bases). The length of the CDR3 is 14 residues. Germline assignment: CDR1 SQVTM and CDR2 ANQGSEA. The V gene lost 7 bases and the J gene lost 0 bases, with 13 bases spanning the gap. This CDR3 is CSAAKRGSGNTIYF. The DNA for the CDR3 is TGCAGCGCCGCTAAAAGGGGCTCTGGAAACACCATATATTTT. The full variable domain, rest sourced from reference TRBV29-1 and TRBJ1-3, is SAVISQKPSRDICQRGTSLTIQCQVDSQVTMMFWYRQQPGQSLTLIATANQGSEATYESGFVIDKFPISRPNLTFSTLTVSNMSPEDSSIYLCSAAKRGSGNTIYFGEGSWLTVV.

CDR3 nucleotide sequence: TGTGCCAGCAGGGGACAGGCCTCCTACAATGAGCAGTTCTTC. This gives the protein CASRGQASYNEQFF. The chain couples TRBV28 to TRBJ2-1, with 8 positions matching TRBD1. The germline V gene has CDR1 MDHEN and CDR2 SYDVKM. J lost 0 bases, V lost 6 bases, and 1 base had no gene match. The CDR3 spans 14 residues. The variable domain in full, with the rest retrieved from reference TRBV28 and TRBJ2-1, is DVKVTQSSRYLVKRTGEKVFLECVQDMDHENMFWYRQDPGLGLRLIYFSYDVKMKEKGDIPEGYSVSREKKERFSLILESASTNQTSMYLCASRGQASYNEQFFGPGTRLTVL.

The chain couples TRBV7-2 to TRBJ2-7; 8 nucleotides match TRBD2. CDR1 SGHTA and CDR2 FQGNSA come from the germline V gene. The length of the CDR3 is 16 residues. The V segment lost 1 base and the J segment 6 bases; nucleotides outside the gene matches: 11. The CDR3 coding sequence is TGTGCCAGCAGCTTAGAGCAACGTCTAGCGGGTATCGAGCAGTACTTC. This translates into CASSLEQRLAGIEQYF.

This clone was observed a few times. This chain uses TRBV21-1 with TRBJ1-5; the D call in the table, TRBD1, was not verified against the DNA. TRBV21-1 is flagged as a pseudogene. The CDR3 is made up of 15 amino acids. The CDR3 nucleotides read TGTGCCAGCAGCAATGTCAAGGGGGGCAATCAGCCCCAGCATTTT. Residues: CASSNVKGGNQPQHF.

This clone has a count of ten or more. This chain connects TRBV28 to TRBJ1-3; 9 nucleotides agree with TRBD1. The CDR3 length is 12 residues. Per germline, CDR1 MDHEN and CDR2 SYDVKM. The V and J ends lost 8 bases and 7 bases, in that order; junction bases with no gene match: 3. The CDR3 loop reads CASVGTGNTIYF. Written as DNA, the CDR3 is TGTGCCAGCGTCGGGACAGGGAACACCATATATTTT.

In nucleotides, the CDR3 is TGCGCCAGCAGCTCGGACGGCTACAACACTGAAGCTTTCTTT. Translating it yields CASSSDGYNTEAFF. The chain carries TRBV5-1 and TRBJ1-1; unclear D gene. The germline gives CDR1 SGHRS, CDR2 YFSETQ. CDR3 length equals 14 residues. Trimming pared 3 bases from V and 2 bases from J, leaving 11 bases between. The full variable domain, in which reference TRBV5-1 and TRBJ1-1 provide the parts outside the CDR3, is KAGVTQTPRYLIKTRGQQVTLSCSPISGHRSVSWYQQTPGQGLQFLFEYFSETQRNKGNFPGRFSGRQFSNSRSEMNVSTLELGDSALYLCASSSDGYNTEAFFGQGTRLTVV.

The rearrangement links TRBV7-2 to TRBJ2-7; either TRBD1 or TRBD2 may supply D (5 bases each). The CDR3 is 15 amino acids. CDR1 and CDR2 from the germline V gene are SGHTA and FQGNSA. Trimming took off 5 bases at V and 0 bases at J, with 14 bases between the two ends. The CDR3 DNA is TGTGCCAGCAGCCCGGGACGGTGGAGCTCCTACGAGCAGTACTTC. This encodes CASSPGRWSSYEQYF.

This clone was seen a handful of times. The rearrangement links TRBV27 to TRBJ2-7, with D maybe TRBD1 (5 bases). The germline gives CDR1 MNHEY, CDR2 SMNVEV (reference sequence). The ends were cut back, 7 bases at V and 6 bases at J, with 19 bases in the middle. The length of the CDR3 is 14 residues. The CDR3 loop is CASTQNGFQGEQYF. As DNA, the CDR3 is TGTGCCAGCACCCAAAACGGGTTCCAGGGCGAGCAGTACTTC.

The CDR3 bases are TGCGCCAGCAGCTTGGCCGGGACTACCCCCCCAGATACGCAGTATTTT. As protein: CASSLAGTTPPDTQYF. The V call is TRBV5-1, the J call TRBJ2-3; the match to TRBD2 covers 7 bases. V was pared by 0 bases and J by 4 bases, with 8 bases of the junction left unmatched. The CDR3 length is 16 residues. CDR1 SGHRS and CDR2 YFSETQ come from the germline V gene.

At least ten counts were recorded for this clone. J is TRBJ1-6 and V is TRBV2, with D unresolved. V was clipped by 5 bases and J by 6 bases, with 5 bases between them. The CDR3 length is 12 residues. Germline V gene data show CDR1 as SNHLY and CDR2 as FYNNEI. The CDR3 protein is CASSPLNSPLHF. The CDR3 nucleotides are TGTGCCAGCAGTCCTCTTAATTCACCCCTCCACTTT.